This T cell receptor (beta chain) was retrieved from a study of T cells in Graves' hyperthyroidism and ophthalmopathy (dated by TCRdb to between 2018 and 2021). A note on the overall study: Peripheral blood samples were taken at the time of initial diagnosis, prior to any treatment. A discovery cohort of about 100 patients, roughly 45 with Graves' ophthalmopathy and more than 55 with stable Graves' hyperthyroidism, was used to find distinguishing TCR V-J signatures. Prospective prediction of ophthalmopathy was tested in an independent validation cohort of fewer than 20 hyperthyroidism patients and some 17 patients who later progressed to ophthalmopathy. The 100 discovery patients were randomly split 7:3 into training and test sets. In addition, the study compared T-cell repertoires in thyroid tissue and in blood from six Graves' hyperthyroidism patients. After sampling, hyperthyroidism patients received methimazole starting at 30 mg daily, and ophthalmopathy patients received high-dose intravenous methylprednisolone. According to the paper, TCR Vbeta CDR3 sequencing was carried out on some 140 peripheral blood samples, which came from 40 to 45 ophthalmopathy, some 73 hyperthyroidism and 17 progressor patients. Paper-wide results and their limitations: Most expanded thyroid clonotypes (frequency above 0.001) were also found in blood, which suggests that blood repertoires may mirror thyroid immune responses. Sample size was not statistically predetermined, and blinding of investigators to group allocation was not performed. In validation, the model predicted progression to ophthalmopathy a median of roughly 6.1 months before onset, with over 60% sensitivity and nearly 75% specificity. In cross-validation, a model built on a 13 V-J signature told ophthalmopathy apart from stable hyperthyroidism with about 90% sensitivity and around 84% specificity, and in testing the same model reached 80%/75%.

TCR beta CDR3 regions were amplified from RNA transcripts. A first-round RT-PCR of the TCR CDR3 used the HTBI primer set with the Qiagen OneStep RT-PCR kit. The libraries were constructed in a second round of multiplex PCR and then size-selected and purified. Libraries were sequenced paired-end with 100 bp reads on an Illumina HiSeq2000. The published analysis was carried out like this. SOAPnuke was used to process the raw data, removing reads that contained adapters or uncalled bases, had a mean Phred below 15, or lacked an exact match to the constant primer or identifier. High-quality paired reads were merged using COPE v1.2.5, and each unique nucleotide sequence was defined as a clonotype. Clonotypes were aligned to IMGT TRBV, TRBD and TRBJ reference segments using MiTCR v1.1. The analysis was restricted to V-J combinations with a frequency above 0.0001, which together covered roughly 99% of the repertoires. A TCS score was defined as the ratio between F50 (clonal expansion) and ExV (chaos), using BLOSUM62-based TCRdist between CDR3 peptides within each V-J. Welch's t-statistics and random forest reduced 514 V-J features to roughly 13, which were used in a naive Bayes classifier (R e1071). The Morisita-Horn index was used to measure how similar the thyroid and blood repertoires were. TCRdb redid the processing of the public reads, applying fastp at Q25 and MiXCR, and retained in-frame beta chains. Entries that share a CDR3 protein sequence are merged under the most common genes and DNA. Clone size and V and J calls follow TCRdb, not the original study. The sample data list around 720,000 distinct CDR3 sequences, and 30% to 40% of these were observed just once. In total, the top ten clones hold around 29% of the sample.

Stable Graves' hyperthyroidism was defined as no progression to ophthalmopathy during 18 months of follow-up. Hyperthyroidism patients were aged 18 to 65 years and newly diagnosed, with disease duration of less than 2 months. Any patient with an uncontrolled infection, another autoimmune disease, pregnancy or lactation was excluded. Clinical symptoms, serum thyroxine and TRAb, thyroid ultrasound, and orbital computed tomography formed the basis for the diagnoses. PBMCs were separated from roughly 10 ml of fresh peripheral blood using Ficoll-Paque density gradient centrifugation. Trizol reagent was used to extract total RNA, and RNA quality was then checked on an Agilent 2100 Bioanalyzer. In regard to this clonotype: Its antigen is currently not known. No base qualities exist here, and no much larger clone lies one base off it.

The germline V gene supplies CDR1 SQVTM and CDR2 ANQGSEA. Its CDR3 holds 12 amino acids, cysteine through phenylalanine. Only the CDR3 DNA is retained, 36 bases long and in frame from the first base. Sequencing was performed on blood. This receptor was obtained from a woman in her thirties or forties with Graves' hyperthyroidism. In this chain, TRBV29-1 is recombined with TRBJ2-7; too little of a D gene remains to name it. The J call may not be correct, given that the DNA end is closer to TRBJ2-1. CDR3 region: CSVEAGFNEQFF. The bases read TGCAGCGTTGAAGCTGGATTCAATGAGCAGTTCTTC.